Below, 21 T cell receptor beta chains from the same sample are listed, as sequenced in a study of cytomegalovirus exposure and HLA in healthy donors. Both 60 Vbeta primers and 13 Jbeta primers went into the PCR. The protocol was immunoSEQ multiplex PCR, while the TCRdb copy is restricted to in-frame clones and leaves out a portion. This sample has 150,000 to 200,000 clones, with roughly 78% found just once. Specimen: PBMCs. These receptors were collected from a boy aged 5-17 years in good health and CMV-seronegative.

This clone was seen more than once but under ten times. The chain has TRBV9 and TRBJ1-1; possibly TRBD1 for D (5 bases). V dropped 0 bases and J dropped 0 bases, with 6 bases sitting between them. Germline values: CDR1 SGDLS, CDR2 YYNGEE. This CDR3 is built from 14 residues. The CDR3 here is CASSVARVNTEAFF. The CDR3 coding sequence is TGTGCCAGCAGCGTAGCCAGGGTGAACACTGAAGCTTTCTTT.

The chain employs TRBV7-3 and TRBJ2-3, with D uncertain. The CDR3 spans 12 residues. In germline, CDR1 is SGHTA, CDR2 FQGTGA. Trimming stripped 4 bases from V and 1 base from J, with 3 bases between. CDR3 protein: CASSSGTDTQYF. CDR3 nucleotides: TGTGCCAGCAGCTCTGGCACAGATACGCAGTATTTT.

The rearrangement uses TRBV7-2 and TRBJ1-5; perhaps TRBD1 as D (6 bases). The CDR3 extends over 15 amino acids. CDR1 is SGHTA and CDR2 is FQGNSA in the germline V gene. V lost 5 bases and J lost 1, with 12 bases in between. This CDR3 is CASSRTGFSNQPQHF. The CDR3 DNA sequence: TGTGCCAGCAGCCGTACAGGGTTCAGCAATCAGCCCCAGCATTTT.

The genes are TRBV30 and TRBJ1-2, with 7 bases aligning to TRBD1. V trimming: 2 bases; J trimming: 4 bases; junction bases outside the gene matches: 10. The CDR3 runs to 15 residues. Germline V gene lookup returns CDR1 GTSNPN and CDR2 SVGIG (reference sequence). The CDR3, as DNA: TGTGCCTGGAGTATCACCCGACAGGGCTCCTATGGCTACACCTTC. This encodes CAWSITRQGSYGYTF.

This chain links TRBV6-1 with TRBJ1-5; D is unresolved. Germline assignment: CDR1 MNHNS and CDR2 SASEGT. This CDR3 is 13 amino acids long. Trimming cost V 4 bases and J 5 bases, with 9 bases left between them. In DNA form, the CDR3 reads TGTGCCAGCAGTGCACGGGAAGATCAGCCCCAGCATTTT. Translation gives CASSAREDQPQHF.

In this sample, this clone turned up once. In DNA, the CDR3 is TGTGCCAGCAGTGGAAACGGGAGGGAAGAGACCCAGTACTTC. Translated, it gives CASSGNGREETQYF. This chain uses TRBV6-1 with TRBJ2-5, with TRBD2 matching 8 bases. The junction had 4 bases not matched to a gene; V was cut back by 4 bases and J by 3 bases. Germline CDR1 is MNHNS and CDR2 is SASEGT. The CDR3 totals 14 residues.

The CDR3 DNA reads TGTGCCAGCAGCTCAACAGGGGTTGGGGAAAAACTGTTTTTT. Protein: CASSSTGVGEKLFF. The V gene is TRBV11-3, the J gene TRBJ1-4; TRBD1 aligns across 7 bases. CDR3 length equals 14 residues. CDR1 is SGHNT and CDR2 is YENEEA in the germline V gene. The J segment lost 8 bases and the V segment lost 4 bases, leaving 7 bases of the junction unmatched.

This clone came up once. V gene TRBV7-2 combines with J gene TRBJ2-2; D not certain. The CDR3 is made up of 12 amino acids. V lost 7 bases and J lost 1, with 4 bases in between. Germline values: CDR1 SGHTA, CDR2 FQGNSA. The CDR3 bases are TGTGCCAGCAACAGGAACACCGGGGAGCTGTTTTTT. The encoded protein is CASNRNTGELFF. Looking up the rest from reference TRBV7-2 and TRBJ2-2 gives the full variable domain: GAGVSQSPSNKVTEKGKDVELRCDPISGHTALYWYRQSLGQGLEFLIYFQGNSAPDKSGLPSDRFSAERTGGSVSTLTIQRTQQEDSAVYLCASNRNTGELFFGEGSRLTVL.

This rearrangement joins TRBV7-8 to TRBJ1-6; 9 bases fit TRBD1. Germline CDR1 reads SGHVS; CDR2 reads FQNEAQ. V was pared by 4 bases and J by 8 bases, with 3 bases of the junction left unmatched. The CDR3 length is 14 residues. CDR3 loop: CASSWTGVHSPLHF. CDR3 nucleotide sequence: TGTGCCAGCAGCTGGACAGGGGTGCATTCACCCCTCCACTTT.

The V and J genes are TRBV7-2 and TRBJ2-3; the D is unclear. The CDR3 sequence is 16 residues long. V was pared by 3 bases and J by 5 bases, with 18 bases between. In germline, CDR1 is SGHTA, CDR2 FQGNSA. DNA of the CDR3: TGTGCCAGCAGCTTGGTGTCCGGCTTCGACTTAGATACGCAGTATTTT. It specifies CASSLVSGFDLDTQYF.

The V gene is TRBV30, the J gene TRBJ1-1, with D perhaps TRBD1 (6 bases). The CDR3 has 11 amino acids. Germline CDR1 is GTSNPN and CDR2 is SVGIG (reference sequence). V lost 0 bases, J lost 11 bases, and 10 bases lay in between. CDR3 sequence (DNA): TGTGCCTGGAGTGTATACAGGGACGCTTTCTTT. Protein: CAWSVYRDAFF.

This clone was counted once. The chain employs TRBV15 and TRBJ1-1; D might be TRBD1 (5 bases). The CDR3 is 14 residues long. V lost 1 base to trimming and J lost 8 bases, with 14 bases between them. Germline V gene lookup returns CDR1 LNHNV and CDR2 YYDKDF (reference sequence). CDR3 loop: CATSRAAGGAEAFF. In nucleotides, the CDR3 is TGTGCCACCAGCAGAGCAGCCGGAGGGGCGGAAGCTTTCTTT.

V usage is TRBV4-1 and J usage is TRBJ1-1, with 7 bases that match TRBD1. V gave up 0 bases and J gave up 10 bases; unmatched junction bases: 2. Per germline, CDR1 MGHRA and CDR2 YSYEKL. The CDR3 sequence is 12 residues long. CDR3 region: CASSQETGRAFF. The CDR3 bases are TGCGCCAGCAGCCAAGAGACAGGGCGAGCTTTCTTT.

This clone came up once. The chain carries TRBV9 and TRBJ1-1, with D possibly being TRBD1 (5 bases). V dropped 2 bases and J dropped 1 base, with 12 bases sitting between them. The length of the CDR3 is 15 residues. Germline CDR1 reads SGDLS; CDR2 reads YYNGEE. The CDR3 DNA reads as TGTGCCAGCAGCGTGGGGCGGGGGTGGAACACTGAAGCTTTCTTT. Residues: CASSVGRGWNTEAFF.

The rearrangement uses TRBV28 and TRBJ1-1; D might be TRBD1 (6 bases). Trimming pared 3 bases from V and 1 base from J, leaving 15 bases between. This CDR3 is 16 amino acids long. Germline V CDR1 and CDR2: MDHEN, SYDVKM. The chain's CDR3 is CASSLRYTGKNTEAFF. The CDR3, as DNA: TGTGCCAGCAGTTTGAGGTATACAGGGAAGAACACTGAAGCTTTCTTT.

This clone was counted a single time. The rearrangement uses TRBV7-3 and TRBJ2-3; TRBD2 might be the D (6 bases). Trimming shortened V by 5 bases and J by 4 bases, and 10 bases separated the two germline ends. Germline loops: CDR1 SGHTA, CDR2 FQGTGA. The CDR3 has 13 residues. The CDR3 region is CASSASSADTQYF. For the CDR3, the DNA is TGTGCCAGCAGCGCCTCTAGCGCAGATACGCAGTATTTT.

The V gene is TRBV30, the J gene TRBJ2-5, with TRBD1 matching 9 bases. Germline V lookup: CDR1 GTSNPN, CDR2 SVGIG (reference sequence). This CDR3 comprises 15 residues. Trimming removed 3 bases from V and 2 bases from J; junction bases left unmatched: 7. The CDR3 nucleotides read TGTGCCTGGAGCGGCGGACAGGGGCCTCAAGAGACCCAGTACTTC. This encodes CAWSGGQGPQETQYF. Full variable domain (rest looked up from reference TRBV30 and TRBJ2-5): SQTIHQWPATLVQPVGSPLSLECTVEGTSNPNLYWYRQAAGRGLQLLFYSVGIGQISSEVPQNLSASRPQDRQFILSSKKLLLSDSGFYLCAWSGGQGPQETQYFGPGTRLLVL.

This chain connects TRBV6-5 to TRBJ2-5; 8 nucleotides match TRBD2. Germline CDR1 reads MNHEY; CDR2 reads SVGAGI. After removal of 6 bases from V and 2 bases from J, the junction contained 8 bases not matched to a gene. The CDR3 consists of 15 residues. CDR3 loop: CASSQTSDKQETQYF. The CDR3 DNA follows: TGTGCCAGCAGCCAGACTAGCGACAAACAAGAGACCCAGTACTTC.

This chain links TRBV6-5 with TRBJ1-2; D call uncertain. The CDR3 consists of 15 residues. The V end lost 6 bases, the J end lost 4 bases, and 18 bases lay between the germline ends. Germline values: CDR1 MNHEY, CDR2 SVGAGI. The CDR3 nucleotides are TGTGCCAGCAGCCCCGGGGAGACGGATTTCTATGGCTACACCTTC. It codes for CASSPGETDFYGYTF.

This clone was recorded a few times. The J gene is TRBJ2-7, the V gene TRBV7-9, with a weak D call TRBD2 (7 bases). The CDR3 extends over 16 amino acids. V gave up 5 bases and J gave up 0 bases, with 17 bases separating them. Germline loops: CDR1 SEHNR, CDR2 FQNEAQ (reference sequence). CDR3 coding DNA: TGTGCCAGCAGCCGAGGGGGGGGGACGCACTCCTACGAGCAGTACTTC. It is translated as CASSRGGGTHSYEQYF. Full variable domain (outside the CDR3, taken from reference TRBV7-9 and TRBJ2-7): DTGVSQNPRHKITKRGQNVTFRCDPISEHNRLYWYRQTLGQGPEFLTYFQNEAQLEKSRLLSDRFSAERPKGSFSTLEIQRTEQGDSAMYLCASSRGGGTHSYEQYFGPGTRLTVT.

This chain links TRBV5-1 with TRBJ1-1; a weak D match, TRBD1 (5 bases). This CDR3 is built from 15 residues. Per germline, CDR1 SGHRS and CDR2 YFSETQ. Trimming took off 2 bases at V and 1 base at J, with 12 bases between the two ends. The CDR3 is CASSFGDRGNTEAFF. CDR3 nucleotides: TGCGCCAGCAGCTTCGGCGACAGAGGGAACACTGAAGCTTTCTTT.